Listed here is a single T cell receptor (beta chain). PCR involved 60 Vbeta and 13 Jbeta primers. Only in-frame clones appear in the TCRdb table, and some are missing; sequencing was by immunoSEQ multiplex PCR. This table has 77,000 or so clones, over 70% appearing once. The data stem from a study of cytomegalovirus exposure and HLA in healthy donors. Germline V lookup: CDR1 MDHEN, CDR2 SYDVKM. V lost 3 bases to trimming and J lost 6 bases; unmatched junction nucleotides: 7. There are 14 residues in the CDR3. The sample taken for sequencing was PBMCs. The chain has TRBV28 and TRBJ1-1; 7 positions agree with TRBD1. This receptor was obtained from a woman in her thirties or forties in good health and CMV-seronegative. The CDR3 coding sequence is TGTGCCAGCAGTTTCGACAGGGTGTATGCTGAAGCTTTCTTT. Translation: CASSFDRVYAEAFF. The variable domain in full, with the rest retrieved from reference TRBV28 and TRBJ1-1, is DVKVTQSSRYLVKRTGEKVFLECVQDMDHENMFWYRQDPGLGLRLIYFSYDVKMKEKGDIPEGYSVSREKKERFSLILESASTNQTSMYLCASSFDRVYAEAFFGQGTRLTVV.